The next 19 T cell receptor beta chains were all read from a single sample in a study of T cell repertoires in cytomegalovirus infection. MiXCR was run by TCRdb on the reads, yielding one entry per CDR3 protein. The sample includes around 550,000 distinct CDR3 sequences, more than 25% of them seen just once. Material for sequencing was PBMCs. These receptors all come from a human donor in good health (CMV status not recorded). Some clones in this sample may be carry-over from other donors' samples.

This clonotype was seen only a few times. J is TRBJ1-5 and V is TRBV12-5, with D perhaps TRBD1 (6 bases). This CDR3 is built from 16 residues. The V end was cut by 5 bases, the J end by 0 bases, with 14 bases between. Germline CDR1 is LGHNT and CDR2 is FRNRAP. CDR3 amino acids: CASGPGTTYSNQPQHF. CDR3 in DNA: TGTGCTAGTGGTCCCGGGACAACGTATAGCAATCAGCCCCAGCATTTT.

This sequence joins TRBV20-1 and TRBJ2-2, with 7 nucleotides matching TRBD1. This CDR3 contains 15 residues. V trimming: 2 bases; J trimming: 2 bases; junction bases outside the gene matches: 5. The V gene's germline CDR1 is DFQATT and CDR2 SNEGSKA (reference sequence). The CDR3 nucleotides read TGCAGTGCTAGAATGGGACAGATAAACACCGGGGAGCTGTTTTTT. It encodes CSARMGQINTGELFF.

On this clonotype itself: Being one base from a much bigger clone, this may be a read error. The J gene is TRBJ2-7, the V gene TRBV7-2; D is uncertain. This CDR3 region has 13 residues. Germline V gene lookup returns CDR1 SGHTA and CDR2 FQGNSA. CDR3 in DNA: TGTGCCAGCAGCTTAGCGTCCAGCTACGAGCAGTGCTTC. It codes for CASSLASSYEQCF.

The CDR3 here is CSARETLGLAGEWSSYNEQFF. The CDR3 DNA reads as TGCAGTGCTAGAGAAACCCTTGGACTAGCGGGAGAATGGAGCTCCTACAATGAGCAGTTCTTC. The genes are TRBV20-1 and TRBJ2-1, with TRBD2 matching 13 bases. CDR3 length equals 21 residues. Germline lookup yields CDR1 DFQATT and CDR2 SNEGSKA (reference sequence). Germline trimming cut 0 bases from V and 0 bases from J; bases unmatched to any gene: 14.

Only a few counts were recorded for this clonotype. The rearrangement joins TRBV12-3 or TRBV12-4 to TRBJ2-7, with a weak D call TRBD2 (5 bases). V was trimmed by 7 bases and J by 7 bases, leaving 20 bases between them. This CDR3 is built from 14 residues. In nucleotides, the CDR3 is TGTGCCAGCACCTTGGTTTCGGGGAATCGTGAGCAGTACGTC. It specifies CASTLVSGNREQYV.

The chain combines TRBV3-1 with TRBJ1-5, with 8 bases matching TRBD1. V shed 3 bases and J 4 bases; nucleotides not matched to a gene: 11. CDR3 length: 17 residues. The germline V gene encodes CDR1 LGHDT and CDR2 YNNKEL (reference sequence). CDR3 region: CASSQGSGTGGNQPQHF. Here the CDR3 DNA reads TGTGCCAGCAGCCAGGGCTCCGGGACAGGAGGAAATCAGCCCCAGCATTTT.

This clonotype was detected only a few times. This rearrangement joins TRBV11-3 to TRBJ2-1; TRBD1 matches 12 bases. V lost 1 base, J lost 6 bases, and 4 bases stayed unmatched. The CDR3 has 16 amino acids. CDR1 SGHNT and CDR2 YENEEA come from the germline V gene. The DNA for the CDR3 is TGTGCCAGCAGCTTAGGGGACAGGGGGCCACTCAATGAGCAGTTCTTC. This encodes CASSLGDRGPLNEQFF.

CDR3 protein: CASRASGDKDTQYF. CDR3 in DNA: TGTGCCAGCAGGGCTAGCGGTGATAAAGATACGCAGTATTTT. The rearrangement joins TRBV6-2 or TRBV6-3 to TRBJ2-3, with 7 bases identical to TRBD2. Germline CDR1 MNHEY, CDR2 SVGEGT. The CDR3 is 14 residues long. V shed 6 bases, J shed 5 bases, and the junction held 8 bases outside the gene matches.

At least ten counts were recorded for this clonotype. The chain couples TRBV7-6 to TRBJ2-1, with D possibly matching TRBD1 (6 bases). The CDR3 totals 16 residues. Per the germline V gene, CDR1 is SGHVS and CDR2 is FNYEAQ. Trimming took off 7 bases at V and 5 bases at J, with 21 bases between the two ends. Here the CDR3 reads CASTDQDRFGHNEQFF. The CDR3 DNA sequence: TGTGCCAGCACTGACCAGGACAGATTTGGGCACAATGAGCAGTTCTTC.

Only a few counts were recorded for this clonotype. V usage is TRBV12-3 or TRBV12-4 and J usage is TRBJ1-1; D perhaps matches TRBD1 (5 bases). V was clipped by 6 bases and J by 6 bases, with 14 bases between them. The CDR3 is made up of 13 amino acids. CDR3 DNA: TGTGCCAGCAGACCTCCGGGACCCCCTGAAGCTTTCTTT. It encodes CASRPPGPPEAFF.

Worth noting for this clonotype: This may come from a read error, since a much larger clone is one base off. The J gene is TRBJ1-1, the V gene TRBV7-2; D is ambiguous. CDR1 and CDR2 (germline): SGHTA, FQGNSA. Trimming pared 8 bases from V and 4 bases from J, leaving 8 bases between. This CDR3 comprises 11 residues. The DNA for the CDR3 is TGTGCCAGCTTTTTGGTCACTGAAGCTTTCTTT. This gives the protein CASFLVTEAFF. The variable domain in full, completed from reference TRBV7-2 and TRBJ1-1, reads GAGVSQSPSNKVTEKGKDVELRCDPISGHTALYWYRQSLGQGLEFLIYFQGNSAPDKSGLPSDRFSAERTGGSVSTLTIQRTQQEDSAVYLCASFLVTEAFFGQGTRLTVV.

This clonotype was found a few times. V is TRBV7-9 and J is TRBJ2-1, with D unresolved. Germline assignment: CDR1 SEHNR and CDR2 FQNEAQ (reference sequence). V was clipped by 5 bases and J by 12 bases, with 23 bases between them. This CDR3 has 15 residues. CDR3 in amino acids: CASSLSAALTGVQFF. In DNA, the CDR3 is TGTGCCAGCAGCCTCTCTGCGGCCTTAACGGGTGTGCAGTTCTTC.

The CDR3 DNA reads TGTGCCAGCAGTCAGCAGGGGCAGGGCCCTGAAGCTTTCTTT. Translated: CASSQQGQGPEAFF. The rearrangement uses TRBV7-9 and TRBJ1-1, with a tentative D call TRBD1 (6 bases). CDR3 length: 14 residues. V lost 6 bases to trimming and J lost 6 bases, with 17 bases between them. Germline loops: CDR1 SEHNR, CDR2 FQNEAQ (reference sequence).

The chain links TRBV15 to TRBJ2-3; possibly TRBD1 or TRBD2 for D (6 bases each). V dropped 4 bases and J dropped 0 bases, with 8 bases sitting between them. Per germline, CDR1 LNHNV and CDR2 YYDKDF (reference sequence). The CDR3 loop spans 14 amino acids. CDR3 DNA: TGTGCCACCAGCAAGGGGGGAAGCACAGATACGCAGTATTTT. Its translation is CATSKGGSTDTQYF.

The V gene is TRBV6-2 or TRBV6-3, the J gene TRBJ1-6, with unresolved D. The V and J ends lost 6 bases and 7 bases respectively, with 10 bases between them. CDR1 and CDR2 from the germline V gene are MNHEY and SVGEGT. The CDR3 runs to 13 residues. CDR3 region: CASRLDDNSPLHF. CDR3 sequence (DNA): TGTGCCAGCAGGCTGGACGACAATTCACCCCTCCACTTT.

Ten or more counts support this clonotype. The rearrangement joins TRBV7-2 to TRBJ2-7, with D possibly TRBD2 on 5 matching bases. Germline CDR1 SGHTA, CDR2 FQGNSA. The ends were cut back, 3 bases at V and 4 bases at J, with 22 bases in the middle. The CDR3 sequence is 17 residues long. This CDR3 reads CASSFPLDRSGSYEQYF. In DNA, the CDR3 is TGTGCCAGCAGCTTTCCTCTAGACCGAAGCGGATCTTACGAGCAGTACTTC.

This clonotype was counted a few times. The chain recombines TRBV15 with TRBJ1-4; D is undetermined. Trimming took 3 bases from V and 0 from J, leaving 8 bases between them. In germline, CDR1 is LNHNV, CDR2 YYDKDF (reference sequence). This CDR3 is 15 amino acids long. In DNA, the CDR3 is TGTGCCACCAGCAGTAACGGAGCAACTAATGAAAAACTGTTTTTT. As protein: CATSSNGATNEKLFF.

This clonotype was detected a few times. The gene calls are TRBV6-2 or TRBV6-3 and TRBJ1-5; no reliable D call. This CDR3 is 16 amino acids long. Germline V gives CDR1 MNHEY, CDR2 SVGEGT. V was pared by 5 bases and J by 3 bases, with 17 bases between. DNA for the CDR3: TGTGCCAGCAGTCAACTTGCCGGGTCTGTCAATCAGCCCCAGCATTTT. Its translation is CASSQLAGSVNQPQHF.

The table lists this clonotype with many counts. V is TRBV6-6 and J is TRBJ2-1; 9 bases align to TRBD2. The CDR3 extends over 17 amino acids. V lost 0 bases, J lost 4 bases, and 7 bases stayed unmatched. Germline CDR1 reads MNHNY; CDR2 reads SVGAGI (reference sequence). The CDR3 nucleotides are TGTGCCAGCAGTTACTCCGCCCCTAGCGGGATATACAATGAGCAGTTCTTC. As protein: CASSYSAPSGIYNEQFF.